This TCR beta chain was sequenced in a study of regulatory T cells in long-lasting Graves disease. This clonotype appeared a few times. The V and J ends lost 0 bases and 2 bases respectively, with 9 bases between them. Germline CDR1 is MNHEY and CDR2 is SVGAGI. CDR3 length: 15 residues. Indicated time point: newly diagnosed GD, antithyroid drugs for less than 3 months. Generation of the TCR library employed RNA extracted from PBMCs. Diagnosing Graves' disease relied on the American Thyroid Association guidelines. To make TCR beta libraries, researchers used iRepertoire HTBI primers and Arm-PCR of CDR3 regions. TCRdb analysed the multiplex PCR reads with MiXCR anew, one entry per CDR3 protein. Of about 470,000 distinct CDR3 sequences listed, roughly 16% are singletons. The same sample was also studied in work on T cells in Graves' hyperthyroidism and ophthalmopathy. This second report adds: Uncontrolled infection, other autoimmune disease, pregnancy or lactation excluded patients.

The sequencing here drew on peripheral blood mononuclear cells (PBMCs), taken at new diagnosis, from a patient treated with antithyroid drugs. This TCR derives from a man in his forties or fifties with Graves disease. The rearrangement links TRBV6-5 to TRBJ2-3; D gene unclear. The CDR3 protein is CASSYSWALTDTQYF. CDR3 coding DNA: TGTGCCAGCAGTTACTCGTGGGCCCTCACAGATACGCAGTATTTT.